This entry concerns a single T cell receptor (beta chain). Antigen unknown. Both 60 Vbeta primers and 13 Jbeta primers went into the PCR. Authors' processing steps: Later reanalysis found around 84 million unique TCR beta chains, about 10 million of them shared. The data were produced by immunoSEQ multiplex PCR, yet TCRdb's version contains in-frame clones alone and is incomplete. V and J calls and clone size follow that table, whereas D and trimming were derived from the DNA. Here the sample spans approximately 130,000 clones, 65% to 90% being singletons. This record belongs to a study of cytomegalovirus exposure and HLA in healthy donors. About the research overall: There were fewer than 130 million unique TCR beta sequences, drawn from roughly 200 million T cells, in an earlier analysis.

Overall study findings and caveats: The classifier, whose performance was assessed in both the original and validation cohorts, reportedly diagnosed cytomegalovirus status with high specificity and sensitivity.

This receptor was taken from a man younger than 35 in good health and CMV-seronegative. Material: PBMCs.

CDR3 sequence (DNA): TGTGCCAGCAGCTTGCCAGGGCTCACAGATACGCAGTATTTT. Amino acid sequence: CASSLPGLTDTQYF. The chain joins TRBV13 to TRBJ2-3, with a possible D match to TRBD1 (5 bases). Germline assignment: CDR1 PRHDT and CDR2 FYEKMQ (reference sequence). The V end lost 3 bases, the J end lost 2 bases, and 9 bases lay between the germline ends. CDR3 length equals 14 residues.